This T cell receptor (beta chain) emerged from a study of CD8 T cells in ankylosing spondylitis. General study results and limits: Seemingly characteristic of ankylosing spondylitis blood was a TCR beta motif consisting of 7 or 8 highly homologous variants.

V gave up 6 bases and J gave up 3 bases, with 11 bases separating them. CDR3 length: 13 residues. Germline V gene lookup returns CDR1 PRHDT and CDR2 FYEKMQ (reference sequence). Details on this clonotype: Its antigen remains unidentified.

TCRdb passed the 5' RACE reads through MiXCR, listing each CDR3 protein once. The sample lists 200,000 to 250,000 distinct CDR3 sequences, around 16% occurring once. The gene calls are TRBV13 and TRBJ2-5; D is uncertain. The TCR originated in a male donor with ankylosing spondylitis. Sequencing was performed on blood, either unsorted or a sorted T cell fraction (not recorded which). CDR3 nucleotides: TGTGCCAGCAGTTTCAGGCCGGAAGAGACCCAGTACTTC. This sequence encodes CASSFRPEETQYF.